The 32 T cell receptor beta chains presented below share a single source sample, sequenced in a study of shared clonotypes between healthy human individuals. Assay used: immunoSEQ multiplex PCR; TCRdb lists only in-frame clones, some missing. The table has around 2,000,000 clones, just over 90% seen once. Naive CD8 cells comprised CD45RO-negative, CCR7-positively selected cells, excluding terminally differentiated effector memory CD45RA+ cells. The sample was naive CD8+ T cells from PBMCs. Receptors originate from a young man in good health. Some clones in this sample may be carry-over from other donors' samples.

The V gene is TRBV11-2, the J gene TRBJ2-1; maybe TRBD2 (6 bases). This CDR3 is 11 amino acids long. The V end was cut by 8 bases, the J end by 7 bases, with 9 bases between. Germline CDR1 SGHAT, CDR2 FQNNGV. CDR3 in amino acids: CASYAGNEQFF. As DNA, the CDR3 is TGTGCCAGCTATGCGGGGAATGAGCAGTTCTTC.

V is TRBV30 and J is TRBJ1-2, with TRBD1 matching 8 bases. The J segment lost 3 bases and the V segment lost 3 bases, leaving 6 bases of the junction unmatched. The CDR3 has 14 amino acids. Germline V gene lookup returns CDR1 GTSNPN and CDR2 SVGIG (reference sequence). The CDR3 DNA is TGTGCCTGGAGCCCAGGGGGCAGGCACTATGGCTACACCTTC. It is translated as CAWSPGGRHYGYTF.

The chain joins TRBV5-1 to TRBJ2-7; 9 positions agree with TRBD1. This CDR3 has 15 residues. Looked up from germline, CDR1 is SGHRS and CDR2 is YFSETQ. V trimming: 4 bases; J trimming: 2 bases; junction bases outside the gene matches: 7. The CDR3 spells CASSVSGQGTYEQYF. CDR3 coding DNA: TGCGCCAGCAGCGTGTCGGGACAGGGTACCTACGAGCAGTACTTC.

The V gene is TRBV7-2, the J gene TRBJ2-5, with 11 bases aligning to TRBD2. CDR1 and CDR2 from the germline V gene are SGHTA and FQGNSA. This CDR3 is built from 16 residues. V gave up 3 bases and J gave up 5 bases; unmatched junction bases: 8. Here the CDR3 reads CASSFLAGGEGETQYF. The CDR3, as DNA: TGTGCCAGCAGCTTCTTAGCGGGAGGGGAAGGGGAGACCCAGTACTTC.

This chain joins TRBV7-9 and TRBJ2-7, with 15 bases aligning to TRBD2. The CDR3 spans 16 residues. Germline values: CDR1 SEHNR, CDR2 FQNEAQ (reference sequence). V gave up 4 bases and J gave up 3 bases; unmatched junction bases: 4. The CDR3 DNA reads TGTGCCAGCAGCTCGGGACTAGCGGGAGGTTTCTACGAGCAGTACTTC. Protein: CASSSGLAGGFYEQYF.

This chain uses TRBV7-8 with TRBJ2-5; the D is unclear. The V end lost 1 base, the J end lost 4 bases, and 7 bases lay between the germline ends. Germline-derived CDR1 and CDR2 are SGHVS and FQNEAQ. The CDR3 loop spans 13 amino acids. This chain's CDR3 is CASSLGDRETQYF. The CDR3 region has the DNA TGTGCCAGCAGCTTAGGCGATAGAGAGACCCAGTACTTC.

V and J are TRBV10-1 and TRBJ2-1; D is ambiguous. Germline values: CDR1 WNHNN, CDR2 SYGVQD (reference sequence). V dropped 6 bases and J dropped 9 bases, with 9 bases sitting between them. The CDR3 covers 11 residues. DNA for the CDR3: TGCGCCAGCAGGCAAGGAACTGAGCAGTTCTTC. This sequence encodes CASRQGTEQFF.

The genes are TRBV30 and TRBJ1-2; D is possibly TRBD1 (6 bases). The CDR3 is 14 residues long. Germline CDR1 and CDR2: GTSNPN and SVGIG (reference sequence). Trimming removed 5 bases from V and 3 bases from J, with 16 bases in between. The CDR3 sequence: CAWQGPRWDYGYTF. As DNA, the CDR3 is TGTGCCTGGCAGGGGCCGCGTTGGGACTATGGCTACACCTTC.

This clone was counted only a few times. The chain's CDR3 is CASSYSLPGPGGELFF. CDR3 in DNA: TGTGCCAGCAGTTACTCCCTACCCGGACCGGGCGGGGAGCTGTTTTTT. The chain uses TRBV6-5 and TRBJ2-2; D not resolved. Trimming shortened V by 0 bases and J by 7 bases, and 15 bases separated the two germline ends. The CDR3 spans 16 residues. The germline CDR1 and CDR2 sequences are MNHEY and SVGAGI.

The chain couples TRBV12-5 to TRBJ2-1; no clear D. Germline loops: CDR1 LGHNT, CDR2 FRNRAP. V was trimmed by 1 base and J by 7 bases, leaving 8 bases between them. The CDR3 length is 13 residues. CDR3 sequence (DNA): TGTGCTAGTGGTTTGGCGGTGGGGAATGAGCAGTTCTTC. This codes for CASGLAVGNEQFF.

This chain joins TRBV10-2 and TRBJ2-7; D is tentatively TRBD1 or TRBD2 (5 bases each). V lost 6 bases, J lost 6 bases, and 24 bases lay in between. CDR3 length: 16 residues. Germline V lookup: CDR1 WSHSY, CDR2 SAAADI. Written as DNA, the CDR3 is TGCGCCAGCAGCACCGGGACCGCAAAAAACCTCGGCGAGCAGTACTTC. Translated: CASSTGTAKNLGEQYF.

The rearrangement uses TRBV7-8 and TRBJ2-7; D is possibly TRBD2 (5 bases). V was shortened by 0 bases and J by 7 bases, with 10 bases between the two germline ends. This CDR3 contains 13 residues. The germline CDR1 and CDR2 sequences are SGHVS and FQNEAQ. The CDR3 coding sequence is TGTGCCAGCAGCTTAGCGGGAGCGGATGAGCAGTACTTC. Its protein product is CASSLAGADEQYF.

The sample holds one count of this clone. CDR3 sequence (DNA): TGCGCCAGCAGCCGTCAGGGGGATAGCTATGGCTACACCTTC. This gives the protein CASSRQGDSYGYTF. The chain carries TRBV4-1 and TRBJ1-2, with 7 positions matching TRBD1. This CDR3 spans 14 amino acids. Germline-derived CDR1 and CDR2 are MGHRA and YSYEKL. The trim removed 4 bases at V and 4 bases at J, leaving 6 bases unmatched.

The V and J genes are TRBV14 and TRBJ2-1, with 8 bases lining up with TRBD2. The length of the CDR3 is 15 residues. Germline V CDR1 and CDR2: SGHDN, FVKESK. V gave up 2 bases and J gave up 5 bases; unmatched junction bases: 5. The CDR3 bases are TGTGCCAGCAGCCAAATACCGGGACTAGACAATGAGCAGTTCTTC. It codes for CASSQIPGLDNEQFF.

The chain couples TRBV7-9 to TRBJ1-2; unclear D gene. Germline V CDR1 and CDR2: SEHNR, FQNEAQ (reference sequence). This CDR3 has 13 amino acids. Trimming took 2 bases from V and 7 from J, leaving 11 bases between them. CDR3 bases: TGTGCCAGCAGCTTACAGGAATCAAGTGGCTACACCTTC. Residues: CASSLQESSGYTF.

This chain joins TRBV28 and TRBJ1-1; tentative D call: TRBD1 (6 bases). CDR3 length: 13 residues. V was pared by 5 bases and J by 1 base, with 8 bases between. Germline V lookup: CDR1 MDHEN, CDR2 SYDVKM. The CDR3 reads CASSIQGNTEAFF. As DNA, the CDR3 is TGTGCCAGCAGTATACAGGGGAACACTGAAGCTTTCTTT.

This chain uses TRBV4-1 with TRBJ1-2; maybe TRBD1 (5 bases). The CDR3 is made up of 14 amino acids. Trimming removed 3 bases from V and 8 bases from J, with 16 bases in between. CDR1 MGHRA and CDR2 YSYEKL come from the germline V gene. As DNA, the CDR3 is TGCGCCAGCAGCCAGAGGGGAGGCGCGAGAGGCTACACCTTC. Encoded protein: CASSQRGGARGYTF.

The J gene is TRBJ2-1, the V gene TRBV4-1, with D unclear. The CDR3 runs to 16 residues. V gave up 1 base and J gave up 8 bases, with 18 bases separating them. Germline V CDR1 and CDR2: MGHRA, YSYEKL. The CDR3 is CASSQGKSAAGDEQFF. The CDR3 bases are TGCGCCAGCAGCCAAGGAAAGTCCGCTGCCGGTGATGAGCAGTTCTTC.

This chain joins TRBV7-9 and TRBJ1-4, with D perhaps matching TRBD1 (6 bases). Germline CDR1 and CDR2: SEHNR and FQNEAQ (reference sequence). The CDR3 is made up of 15 amino acids. Trimming removed 4 bases at V and 5 bases at J, with 14 bases between. CDR3 region: CASSSGALPNEKLFF. The CDR3 DNA reads as TGTGCCAGCAGCTCAGGGGCTCTCCCGAATGAAAAACTGTTTTTT.

The chain is built from TRBV28 and TRBJ2-2; D possibly corresponds to TRBD1 (5 bases). With 5 bases removed from V and 6 bases from J, the gap between germline ends came to 25 bases. The CDR3 contains 18 residues. Germline CDR1 is MDHEN and CDR2 is SYDVKM. The CDR3 protein is CASSARQLSPTSSGELFF. CDR3 in DNA: TGTGCCAGCAGTGCACGACAGCTTAGCCCCACGTCCTCCGGGGAGCTGTTTTTT.

This rearrangement joins TRBV15 to TRBJ2-6; D possibly corresponds to TRBD1 (5 bases). CDR1 and CDR2 (germline): LNHNV, YYDKDF (reference sequence). The CDR3 loop spans 20 amino acids. Trimming took 0 bases from V and 0 from J, leaving 18 bases between them. The CDR3 DNA sequence: TGTGCCACCAGCAGAGATAAGACAGCGACTCTAAGCTCTGGGGCCAACGTCCTGACTTTC. The encoded protein is CATSRDKTATLSSGANVLTF.

The CDR3 nucleotides are TGTGCCAGCAGCTTAATCGGGAGCAGCCCAGATACGCAGTATTTT. This gives the protein CASSLIGSSPDTQYF. The V gene is TRBV7-3, the J gene TRBJ2-3, with D tentatively TRBD2 (6 bases). Trimming removed 1 base at V and 4 bases at J, with 12 bases between. This CDR3 is built from 15 residues. Germline V lookup: CDR1 SGHTA, CDR2 FQGTGA. Complete variable domain (other parts from reference TRBV7-3 and TRBJ2-3): GAGVSQTPSNKVTEKGKYVELRCDPISGHTALYWYRQSLGQGPEFLIYFQGTGAADDSGLPNDRFFAVRPEGSVSTLKIQRTERGDSAVYLCASSLIGSSPDTQYFGPGTRLTVL.

The chain employs TRBV6-6 and TRBJ1-5; no reliable D call. Germline V gene sequence: CDR1 MNHNY, CDR2 SVGAGI (reference sequence). This CDR3 comprises 16 residues. The germline V and J ends were trimmed by 0 bases and 3 bases, with 12 bases remaining between them. For the CDR3, the DNA is TGTGCCAGCAGTTACTCGTATGCAGAAAACAATCAGCCCCAGCATTTT. It is translated as CASSYSYAENNQPQHF.

This chain uses TRBV27 with TRBJ2-3, with 8 positions matching TRBD1. CDR3 length equals 14 residues. Per germline, CDR1 MNHEY and CDR2 SMNVEV (reference sequence). The V segment lost 8 bases and the J segment 4 bases; nucleotides outside the gene matches: 8. DNA of the CDR3: TGTGCCAGCGGATACAGGGGGAGCGCAGATACGCAGTATTTT. The encoded protein is CASGYRGSADTQYF.

The chain links TRBV10-3 to TRBJ2-2; no clear D. V lost 7 bases, J lost 4 bases, and 10 bases lay in between. Per germline, CDR1 ENHRY and CDR2 SYGVKD. The CDR3 spans 13 residues. The CDR3 loop is CAITETVTGELFF. CDR3 nucleotides: TGTGCCATCACCGAGACTGTCACCGGGGAGCTGTTTTTT.

The chain uses TRBV28 and TRBJ2-7, with 9 bases aligning to TRBD1. CDR1 MDHEN and CDR2 SYDVKM come from the germline V gene. CDR3 size: 15 residues. Trimming removed 5 bases from V and 6 bases from J; junction bases left unmatched: 11. The CDR3 here is CASSPRLQGASEQYF. The CDR3 DNA reads TGTGCCAGCAGTCCAAGGCTACAGGGGGCAAGCGAGCAGTACTTC.

This chain joins TRBV30 and TRBJ1-1; no definite D call. The CDR3 covers 12 residues. Trimming took 4 bases from V and 4 from J, leaving 10 bases between them. Germline CDR1 reads GTSNPN; CDR2 reads SVGIG (reference sequence). The CDR3, as DNA: TGTGCCTGGAATCTTGGGGTCACTGAAGCTTTCTTT. Its protein is CAWNLGVTEAFF.

Points on this clone: The same CDR3 can be traced to other DNA sequences in this sample. The rearrangement uses TRBV27 and TRBJ2-7, with 12 bases aligning to TRBD2. The V gene end was trimmed by 5 bases and the J gene end by 1 base; junction bases not matched to a gene: 3. CDR1 is MNHEY and CDR2 is SMNVEV in the germline V gene (reference sequence). This CDR3 spans 15 amino acids. This CDR3 is CASSPGLAGSYEQYF. As DNA, the CDR3 is TGTGCCAGCAGTCCAGGACTAGCGGGGTCCTACGAGCAGTACTTC.

The V gene is TRBV4-2, the J gene TRBJ2-1; TRBD1 agrees at 10 bases. Germline CDR1 and CDR2: LGHNA and YNFKEQ. This CDR3 comprises 17 residues. V gave up 4 bases and J gave up 2 bases; unmatched junction bases: 8. CDR3 in DNA: TGTGCCAGCAGCCTCCGTACGGGACAGGGGCCCTACAATGAGCAGTTCTTC. Protein: CASSLRTGQGPYNEQFF.

The chain is built from TRBV19 and TRBJ1-3, with D uncertain. CDR1 is LNHDA, CDR2 SQIVND, per germline (reference sequence). The CDR3 extends over 15 amino acids. V was pared by 7 bases and J by 0 bases, with 13 bases between. CDR3 sequence: CASTWTPNSGNTIYF. The CDR3 DNA sequence: TGTGCCAGTACCTGGACTCCAAACTCTGGAAACACCATATATTTT. The entire variable domain, with the rest obtained from reference TRBV19 and TRBJ1-3, is as follows: DGGITQSPKYLFRKEGQNVTLSCEQNLNHDAMYWYRQDPGQGLRLIYYSQIVNDFQKGDIAEGYSVSREKKESFPLTVTSAQKNPTAFYLCASTWTPNSGNTIYFGEGSWLTVV.

V and J are TRBV28 and TRBJ2-2, with 8 bases aligning to TRBD2. The trim removed 7 bases at V and 7 bases at J, leaving 17 bases unmatched. CDR3 size: 17 residues. CDR1 is MDHEN and CDR2 is SYDVKM in the germline V gene. DNA for the CDR3: TGTGCCAGCACGCGTAGTCGGGGGGGCTTCGTGAACGGGGAGCTGTTTTTT. This translates into CASTRSRGGFVNGELFF.

The chain is built from TRBV30 and TRBJ2-3, with a possible D match to TRBD1 (6 bases). V was trimmed by 1 base and J by 6 bases, leaving 14 bases between them. This CDR3 has 14 amino acids. CDR1 is GTSNPN and CDR2 is SVGIG in the germline V gene (reference sequence). This CDR3 reads CAWSEGVGVDTQYF. The CDR3 nucleotides read TGTGCCTGGAGTGAGGGGGTAGGGGTGGATACGCAGTATTTT.